One sample yielded the 17 T cell receptor beta chains listed below, sequenced in a study of cytomegalovirus exposure and HLA in healthy donors. Primers for the PCR totalled 60 Vbeta and 13 Jbeta. The data were produced by immunoSEQ multiplex PCR, yet TCRdb's version contains in-frame clones alone and is incomplete. The profile shows about 100,000 clones, 76% of them singletons. The sample comprised PBMCs. These receptors came from a woman in her forties or fifties in good health and CMV-seropositive.

This chain connects TRBV30 to TRBJ1-4; D is possibly TRBD1 (6 bases). This CDR3 has 15 residues. Germline lookup yields CDR1 GTSNPN and CDR2 SVGIG (reference sequence). V was cut by 3 bases and J by 4 bases, with 15 bases left in between. The CDR3, as DNA: TGTGCCTGGAGGGGGGCGCCACAGGGTAATGAAAAACTGTTTTTT. Protein sequence: CAWRGAPQGNEKLFF.

This clone was observed a handful of times. This chain connects TRBV7-8 to TRBJ1-5, with D perhaps matching TRBD1 (6 bases). With 2 bases removed from V and 5 bases from J, the gap between germline ends came to 10 bases. CDR1 and CDR2 from the germline V gene are SGHVS and FQNEAQ. The CDR3 is made up of 14 amino acids. The CDR3, as DNA: TGTGCCAGCAGCTTATCTCCAGGGGATCAGCCCCAGCATTTT. Translating it yields CASSLSPGDQPQHF.

The rearrangement joins TRBV27 to TRBJ2-2; 7 nucleotides line up with TRBD2. V lost 5 bases, J lost 8 bases, and 26 bases stayed unmatched. Germline V gene sequence: CDR1 MNHEY, CDR2 SMNVEV (reference sequence). CDR3 length: 20 amino acids. The CDR3 DNA sequence: TGTGCCAGCAGTCCCGGCTACAGCGGGAAGGCGTCACTCATAGGGGGGGAGCTGTTTTTT. It codes for CASSPGYSGKASLIGGELFF.

V is TRBV13 and J is TRBJ2-7, with 7 nucleotides matching TRBD1. J lost 6 bases, V lost 5 bases, and 7 bases had no gene match. Germline V gene data show CDR1 as PRHDT and CDR2 as FYEKMQ (reference sequence). The CDR3 is 13 amino acids. The CDR3, as DNA: TGTGCCAGCAGCAAAACGGACAGGCGCGAGCAGTACTTC. Translation: CASSKTDRREQYF. The full variable domain, its missing parts supplied by reference TRBV13 and TRBJ2-7, is AAGVIQSPRHLIKEKRETATLKCYPIPRHDTVYWYQQGPGQDPQFLISFYEKMQSDKGSIPDRFSAQQFSDYHSELNMSSLELGDSALYFCASSKTDRREQYFGPGTRLTVT.

V is TRBV28 and J is TRBJ2-7; 8 positions match TRBD1. The CDR3 runs to 16 residues. Per germline, CDR1 MDHEN and CDR2 SYDVKM. Unmatched junction bases numbered 9, after V lost 4 bases and J lost 1 base. DNA for the CDR3: TGTGCCAGCAGTTCTCCCGGACAGGGTGTTTCCTACGAGCAGTACTTC. Encoded protein: CASSSPGQGVSYEQYF.

This chain connects TRBV10-3 to TRBJ2-2, with 10 bases fitting TRBD2. Germline trimming cut 8 bases from V and 1 base from J; bases unmatched to any gene: 7. The CDR3 sequence is 16 residues long. Germline lookup yields CDR1 ENHRY and CDR2 SYGVKD. CDR3 in amino acids: CAIGLAGVGNTGELFF. The CDR3 DNA is TGTGCCATCGGGCTAGCGGGAGTTGGGAACACCGGGGAGCTGTTTTTT.

This clone has just a few counts. V is TRBV6-5 and J is TRBJ1-1; 8 bases align to TRBD1. The CDR3 spans 12 residues. J lost 9 bases, V lost 6 bases, and 6 bases had no gene match. Per germline, CDR1 MNHEY and CDR2 SVGAGI. The CDR3 DNA is TGTGCCAGCAGACCATCAGGGGGCCAAGCTTTCTTT. Protein sequence: CASRPSGGQAFF.

The J gene is TRBJ1-1, the V gene TRBV7-8; D may be TRBD1 (6 bases). Per germline, CDR1 SGHVS and CDR2 FQNEAQ. The ends were cut back, 4 bases at V and 0 bases at J, with 12 bases in the middle. CDR3 length equals 15 residues. The CDR3 here is CASSYAGTLNTEAFF. Here the CDR3 DNA reads TGTGCCAGCAGCTATGCCGGGACATTGAACACTGAAGCTTTCTTT.

This clone appeared a single time. The rearrangement links TRBV4-1 to TRBJ1-1; possibly TRBD1 for D (5 bases). Deletions cut 0 bases from V and 1 base from J, with 9 bases between. CDR3 length equals 15 residues. Germline values: CDR1 MGHRA, CDR2 YSYEKL. The CDR3 sequence: CASSQDTRANTEAFF. The CDR3 region has the DNA TGCGCCAGCAGCCAAGATACCAGGGCGAACACTGAAGCTTTCTTT.

The chain is built from TRBV27 and TRBJ2-7; 9 positions agree with TRBD2. Germline V gene lookup returns CDR1 MNHEY and CDR2 SMNVEV (reference sequence). There are 16 residues in the CDR3. Losses at the gene ends were 4 bases for V and 4 bases for J; bases not matched to a gene: 11. CDR3 protein: CASSSLSGSVRYEQYF. The CDR3 DNA reads TGTGCCAGCAGTTCCCTTAGCGGGAGCGTTCGATACGAGCAGTACTTC.

This clone was found once. This chain joins TRBV19 and TRBJ2-2; TRBD2 agrees at 8 bases. This CDR3 is built from 16 residues. Germline V lookup: CDR1 LNHDA, CDR2 SQIVND (reference sequence). The V segment lost 6 bases and the J segment 0 bases; nucleotides outside the gene matches: 6. CDR3 sequence (DNA): TGTGCCAGTAGGACCACTAGCGGCACGAACACCGGGGAGCTGTTTTTT. This codes for CASRTTSGTNTGELFF.

This clone was seen just once. The chain employs TRBV27 and TRBJ2-2; 10 bases fit TRBD1. In germline, CDR1 is MNHEY, CDR2 SMNVEV (reference sequence). With 3 bases clipped from V and 5 bases from J, the junction kept 21 bases outside the gene matches. The CDR3 has 21 residues. CDR3 protein: CASSFERGPARGQGSTGELFF. CDR3 nucleotides: TGTGCCAGCAGTTTTGAGAGGGGTCCCGCAAGGGGACAGGGGAGTACCGGGGAGCTGTTTTTT.

This chain joins TRBV15 and TRBJ1-1, with a weak D call TRBD1 (5 bases). The length of the CDR3 is 15 residues. The V end was cut by 5 bases, the J end by 4 bases, with 17 bases between. CDR1 LNHNV and CDR2 YYDKDF come from the germline V gene (reference sequence). In DNA, the CDR3 is TGTGCCACCAGCCCTAGGGGCGGTCTGAGCACTGAAGCTTTCTTT. It encodes CATSPRGGLSTEAFF.

The genes are TRBV15 and TRBJ1-2; D ambiguous. Germline CDR1 and CDR2: LNHNV and YYDKDF (reference sequence). There are 14 residues in the CDR3. V lost 4 bases, J lost 2 bases, and 11 bases lay in between. The CDR3 loop reads CATSNYWSNYGYTF. CDR3 DNA sequence: TGTGCCACCAGCAACTATTGGTCCAACTATGGCTACACCTTC.

The chain uses TRBV27 and TRBJ1-5, with a tentative D call TRBD1 (5 bases). Deletions cut 4 bases from V and 7 bases from J, with 14 bases between. From germline, CDR1 is MNHEY and CDR2 SMNVEV (reference sequence). The CDR3 runs to 14 residues. DNA of the CDR3: TGTGCCAGCAGTTCTCCCGGGGGTGGACAGCCCCAGCATTTT. It translates to CASSSPGGGQPQHF.

The sample holds a few counts of this clone. V usage is TRBV7-9 and J usage is TRBJ1-1, with no clear D. V was trimmed by 2 bases and J by 1 base, leaving 5 bases between them. The CDR3 has 13 residues. In germline, CDR1 is SEHNR, CDR2 FQNEAQ (reference sequence). CDR3 in amino acids: CASSLLANTEAFF. CDR3 DNA sequence: TGTGCCAGCAGCTTATTAGCGAACACTGAAGCTTTCTTT.

The chain has TRBV11-1 and TRBJ2-5; D gene unclear. Germline V gene data show CDR1 as SGHAT and CDR2 as FQDESV (reference sequence). Between the trimmed V and J ends, which lost 1 base and 7 bases, there was a span of 7 bases. The CDR3 covers 12 residues. The CDR3 DNA reads TGTGCCAGCAGCTTAGGCGATGGGACCCAGTACTTC. Translation: CASSLGDGTQYF.